This passage covers 4 T cell receptor beta chains from one sample sequenced in a study of CD8 T cells in ankylosing spondylitis. Using its own MiXCR run on the 5' RACE reads, TCRdb lists one record per CDR3 protein. The sample contains 250,000 to 350,000 distinct CDR3 sequences, about 20% of which appear only once. The sequenced material came from blood, either unsorted or a sorted T cell fraction (not recorded which). The origin of the receptors is a male donor with ankylosing spondylitis or in good health (not recorded which).

This clonotype has more than one count but fewer than ten. The chain recombines TRBV21-1 with TRBJ1-5; the table's D call TRBD1 went unverified against the DNA. TRBV21-1 is a listed pseudogene. The CDR3 consists of 12 residues. This CDR3 is CAPDRGYQPQHF. Here the CDR3 DNA reads TGTGCCCCCGACAGGGGCTATCAGCCCCAGCATTTT.

This clonotype was counted many times. V is TRBV12-3 or TRBV12-4 and J is TRBJ1-4; D ambiguous. V gave up 5 bases and J gave up 0 bases, with 13 bases separating them. The CDR3 sequence is 16 residues long. The CDR3 sequence: CASSSRGLPTNEKLFF. The DNA for the CDR3 is TGTGCCAGCAGTAGTCGCGGACTTCCAACTAATGAAAAACTGTTTTTT.

This clonotype has only a few counts. DNA of the CDR3: TGTGCCACCAGTGATGGGACCGGGGAGCTGTTTTTT. It encodes CATSDGTGELFF. This chain connects TRBV24-1 to TRBJ2-2; no clear D gene. The CDR3 is made up of 12 amino acids. Germline V gene data show CDR1 as KGHDR and CDR2 as SFDVKD. The V end lost 3 bases, the J end lost 5 bases, and 3 bases lay between the germline ends.

The V and J genes are TRBV12-3 or TRBV12-4 and TRBJ2-3; 10 nucleotides agree with TRBD2. This CDR3 is built from 16 residues. The trim removed 5 bases at V and 1 base at J, leaving 6 bases unmatched. The CDR3 region is CASSPLAGVGTDTQYF. The CDR3 coding sequence is TGTGCCAGCAGTCCGCTAGCGGGGGTGGGCACAGATACGCAGTATTTT.